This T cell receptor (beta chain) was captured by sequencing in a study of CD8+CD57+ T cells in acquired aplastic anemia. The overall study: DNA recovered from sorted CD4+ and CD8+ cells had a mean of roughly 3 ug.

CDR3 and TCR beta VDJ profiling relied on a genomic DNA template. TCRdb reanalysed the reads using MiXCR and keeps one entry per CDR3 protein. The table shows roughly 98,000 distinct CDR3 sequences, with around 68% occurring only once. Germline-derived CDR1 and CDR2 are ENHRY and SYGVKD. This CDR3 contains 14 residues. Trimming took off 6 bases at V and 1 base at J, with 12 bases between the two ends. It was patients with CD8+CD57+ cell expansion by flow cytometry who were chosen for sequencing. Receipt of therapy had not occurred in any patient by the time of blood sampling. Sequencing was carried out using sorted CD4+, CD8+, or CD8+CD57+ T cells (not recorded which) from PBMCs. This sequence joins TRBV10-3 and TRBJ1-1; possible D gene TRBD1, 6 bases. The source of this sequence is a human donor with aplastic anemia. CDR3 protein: CAISRQEPNTEAFF. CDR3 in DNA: TGTGCCATCAGCAGACAGGAGCCGAACACTGAAGCTTTCTTT.